Listed below are T cell receptor beta chains from one sample, sequenced in a study of T cell responses to AZD1222 COVID-19 vaccine. Produced via immunoSEQ multiplex PCR; TCRdb's table is partial and in-frame only. Among over 65,000 clones listed, 70% to 80% were seen once. This material consisted of peripheral blood, taken on day 0 of AZD1222 vaccination. Receptor source: an adult in good health. Each CDR3 is given with its conserved first and last residue. A D gene is named only where the DNA matches it firmly. Clone sizes are given selectively: once, few, many, or a class where the clone is expanded.

j_gene: TRBJ2-1; v_gene: TRBV7-2; abundance: -; d_gene: -; CDR3aa: CASSQDWAGQFF; CDR3nt: TGTGCCAGCAGCCAAGACTGGGCGGGGCAGTTCTTC
j_gene: TRBJ2-5; v_gene: TRBV6-5; abundance: -; d_gene: -; CDR3aa: CASSYSSGPQETQYF; CDR3nt: TGTGCCAGCAGTTATTCCTCGGGCCCGCAAGAGACCCAGTACTTC
j_gene: TRBJ2-7; v_gene: TRBV6-5; abundance: -; d_gene: TRBD2; CDR3aa: CASHASGNRGEQYF; CDR3nt: TGTGCCAGCCACGCTAGCGGGAATCGGGGCGAGCAGTACTTC
j_gene: TRBJ2-1; v_gene: TRBV29-1; abundance: once; d_gene: -; CDR3aa: CSVSLGFFDEQFF; CDR3nt: TGCAGCGTGAGTTTGGGGTTTTTCGATGAGCAGTTCTTC
j_gene: TRBJ2-3; v_gene: TRBV12-3/TRBV12-4; abundance: few; d_gene: -; CDR3aa: CASRFSTDTQYF; CDR3nt: TGTGCCAGCAGGTTCAGCACAGATACGCAGTATTTT
j_gene: TRBJ1-1; v_gene: TRBV11-2; abundance: -; d_gene: -; CDR3aa: CASSSLQNTEAFF; CDR3nt: TGTGCCAGCAGCTCTTTACAGAACACTGAAGCTTTCTTT
j_gene: TRBJ1-2; v_gene: TRBV3-1/TRBV3-2; abundance: -; d_gene: -; CDR3aa: CASSQESGSMGYTF; CDR3nt: TGTGCCAGCAGCCAAGAATCAGGCTCTATGGGCTACACCTTC
j_gene: TRBJ2-1; v_gene: TRBV18; abundance: -; d_gene: -; CDR3aa: CASSPRFQGNSYNEQFF; CDR3nt: TGTGCCAGCTCACCAAGGTTTCAGGGGAACTCCTACAATGAGCAGTTCTTC
j_gene: TRBJ1-3; v_gene: TRBV28; abundance: -; d_gene: -; CDR3aa: CASRPRLNSGNTIYF; CDR3nt: TGTGCCAGCAGGCCACGGCTAAACTCTGGAAACACCATATATTTT
j_gene: TRBJ2-1; v_gene: TRBV24-1; abundance: few; d_gene: TRBD2; CDR3aa: CATSGPTSGRNPDEQFF; CDR3nt: TGTGCCACCAGTGGCCCGACTAGCGGGAGAAATCCGGATGAGCAGTTCTTC
j_gene: TRBJ1-1; v_gene: TRBV5-1; abundance: -; d_gene: -; CDR3aa: CASSPGTSNTEAFF; CDR3nt: TGCGCCAGCAGCCCTGGGACATCGAACACTGAAGCTTTCTTT
j_gene: TRBJ2-3; v_gene: TRBV9; abundance: -; d_gene: -; CDR3aa: CASSVVGGLSDTQYF; CDR3nt: TGTGCCAGCAGCGTAGTCGGGGGTCTGTCAGATACGCAGTATTTT
j_gene: TRBJ2-7; v_gene: TRBV19; abundance: -; d_gene: -; CDR3aa: CASKGGYEQYF; CDR3nt: TGTGCCAGTAAAGGGGGCTACGAGCAGTACTTC
j_gene: TRBJ2-7; v_gene: TRBV30; abundance: once; d_gene: -; CDR3aa: CAWSDYRDFYEQYF; CDR3nt: TGTGCCTGGAGTGATTACAGAGACTTCTACGAGCAGTACTTC
j_gene: TRBJ2-3; v_gene: TRBV19; abundance: -; d_gene: TRBD2; CDR3aa: CASSIETSGILRDTQYF; CDR3nt: TGTGCCAGTAGTATCGAGACTAGCGGGATCCTGAGGGATACGCAGTATTTT
j_gene: TRBJ2-3; v_gene: TRBV7-2; abundance: -; d_gene: -; CDR3aa: CASSLYGATDTQYF; CDR3nt: TGTGCCAGCAGCTTATACGGGGCCACAGATACGCAGTATTTT
j_gene: TRBJ1-1; v_gene: TRBV18; abundance: -; d_gene: -; CDR3aa: CASSPPSSYTEAFF; CDR3nt: TGTGCCAGCTCACCACCCAGTTCCTACACTGAAGCTTTCTTT
j_gene: TRBJ2-2; v_gene: TRBV5-4; abundance: -; d_gene: TRBD1; CDR3aa: CASSPWGGGTGNTGELFF; CDR3nt: TGTGCCAGCAGCCCCTGGGGTGGTGGGACAGGGAACACCGGGGAGCTGTTTTTT
j_gene: TRBJ2-4; v_gene: TRBV7-9; abundance: -; d_gene: -; CDR3aa: CASSLYITPGDKNIQYF; CDR3nt: TGTGCCAGCAGCTTATATATTACTCCGGGGGACAAAAACATTCAGTACTTC
j_gene: TRBJ2-3; v_gene: TRBV9; abundance: -; d_gene: -; CDR3aa: CASSPRSGSNTDTQYF; CDR3nt: TGTGCCAGCAGCCCTCGTAGCGGTTCCAACACAGATACGCAGTATTTT
j_gene: TRBJ2-2; v_gene: TRBV10-1; abundance: -; d_gene: -; CDR3aa: CASMGNANTGELFF; CDR3nt: TGCGCCAGCATGGGGAACGCGAACACCGGGGAGCTGTTTTTT
j_gene: TRBJ2-3; v_gene: TRBV5-1; abundance: -; d_gene: -; CDR3aa: CASSLVGSSTDTQYF; CDR3nt: TGCGCCAGCAGCTTGGTTGGATCTAGCACAGATACGCAGTATTTT
j_gene: TRBJ1-5; v_gene: TRBV5-1; abundance: -; d_gene: -; CDR3aa: CASSLVGGGSNQPQHF; CDR3nt: TGCGCCAGCAGCTTGGTGGGGGGAGGAAGCAATCAGCCCCAGCATTTT
j_gene: TRBJ1-5; v_gene: TRBV10-3; abundance: -; d_gene: TRBD1; CDR3aa: CAISEGQGSPNQPQHF; CDR3nt: TGTGCCATCAGTGAGGGACAGGGGAGTCCTAATCAGCCCCAGCATTTT
j_gene: TRBJ1-4; v_gene: TRBV27; abundance: -; d_gene: -; CDR3aa: CASSALAGELNEKLFF; CDR3nt: TGTGCCAGCAGTGCCCTCGCCGGGGAACTTAATGAAAAACTGTTTTTT
j_gene: TRBJ2-3; v_gene: TRBV9; abundance: -; d_gene: -; CDR3aa: CASSLQGGDTQYF; CDR3nt: TGTGCCAGCAGCCTCCAGGGGGGGGATACGCAGTATTTT
j_gene: TRBJ2-7; v_gene: TRBV19; abundance: -; d_gene: TRBD2; CDR3aa: CASRGGDPYGEQYF; CDR3nt: TGTGCCAGTAGGGGAGGGGACCCCTACGGCGAGCAGTACTTC
j_gene: TRBJ1-5; v_gene: TRBV27; abundance: -; d_gene: -; CDR3aa: CASSLPPPRGREPQHF; CDR3nt: TGTGCCAGCAGTTTACCCCCACCCAGGGGCAGGGAGCCCCAGCATTTT
j_gene: TRBJ2-7; v_gene: TRBV10-3; abundance: few; d_gene: -; CDR3aa: CAITSGRGDYEQYF; CDR3nt: TGTGCCATCACCTCGGGCAGGGGGGACTACGAGCAGTACTTC
j_gene: TRBJ2-1; v_gene: TRBV19; abundance: -; d_gene: -; CDR3aa: CASSIEGNEQFF; CDR3nt: TGTGCCAGTAGTATTGAGGGCAATGAGCAGTTCTTC
j_gene: TRBJ1-1; v_gene: TRBV11-2; abundance: -; d_gene: TRBD1; CDR3aa: CASSFRGLTEAFF; CDR3nt: TGTGCCAGCAGCTTCAGGGGGCTTACTGAAGCTTTCTTT
j_gene: TRBJ1-5; v_gene: TRBV28; abundance: -; d_gene: -; CDR3aa: CASSLLQVNQPQHF; CDR3nt: TGTGCCAGCAGTTTATTACAGGTCAATCAGCCCCAGCATTTT
j_gene: TRBJ1-1; v_gene: TRBV6-5; abundance: -; d_gene: -; CDR3aa: CASRTVRGTEAFF; CDR3nt: TGTGCCAGCAGAACCGTCCGAGGGACTGAAGCTTTCTTT
j_gene: TRBJ2-7; v_gene: TRBV6-1; abundance: once; d_gene: TRBD1; CDR3aa: CASSRQGTEQYF; CDR3nt: TGTGCCAGCAGTAGACAGGGGACCGAGCAGTACTTC
j_gene: TRBJ2-1; v_gene: TRBV18; abundance: few; d_gene: TRBD2; CDR3aa: CASSVSGRGNEQFF; CDR3nt: TGTGCCAGCTCGGTTAGCGGGAGGGGAAATGAGCAGTTCTTC
j_gene: TRBJ2-1; v_gene: TRBV28; abundance: -; d_gene: -; CDR3aa: CASSFLGYEQFF; CDR3nt: TGTGCCAGCAGTTTTCTAGGCTACGAGCAGTTCTTC
j_gene: TRBJ1-5; v_gene: TRBV27; abundance: -; d_gene: -; CDR3aa: CASTHTGNQPQHF; CDR3nt: TGTGCCAGCACCCACACTGGCAATCAGCCCCAGCATTTT
j_gene: TRBJ2-3; v_gene: TRBV2; abundance: -; d_gene: TRBD2; CDR3aa: CASSRALAGSVTDTQYF; CDR3nt: TGTGCCAGCAGTAGAGCCCTAGCGGGATCTGTCACAGATACGCAGTATTTT
j_gene: TRBJ2-5; v_gene: TRBV27; abundance: -; d_gene: -; CDR3aa: CASSFRGETQYF; CDR3nt: TGTGCCAGCAGTTTCAGGGGAGAGACCCAGTACTTC
j_gene: TRBJ2-5; v_gene: TRBV19; abundance: -; d_gene: TRBD1; CDR3aa: CASSTWGQADQETQYF; CDR3nt: TGTGCCAGTAGTACCTGGGGACAGGCGGACCAAGAGACCCAGTACTTC
j_gene: TRBJ2-1; v_gene: TRBV5-4; abundance: -; d_gene: -; CDR3aa: CASSPGHNEQFF; CDR3nt: TGTGCCAGCAGCCCCGGACACAATGAGCAGTTCTTC
j_gene: TRBJ1-3; v_gene: TRBV30; abundance: once; d_gene: -; CDR3aa: CAWSVQGNTIYF; CDR3nt: TGTGCCTGGAGTGTACAGGGAAACACCATATATTTT